Shown below are 29 T cell receptor beta chains from a single sample sequenced in a study of graft-versus-host responses after intestinal transplantation (dated by TCRdb to the early 2020s). The protocol used for the library was the immunoSEQ multiplex PCR assay. The table was pulled from immuneACCESS by TCRdb, which kept in-frame rearrangements only. Such tables lose some clones; where checked, under half of the loss comes from unresolved V genes, and the rest has no known cause. The sample contains around 28,000 clones, roughly 83% of them found a single time. Around 1.1% of the sample goes to the ten largest clones. The sequences come from PBMCs, collected almost 29 days after intestinal transplant. Receptors originate from a human patient who received an intestinal transplant, so some T cells may come from the graft donor.

The rearrangement joins TRBV29-1 to TRBJ2-2; possibly TRBD1 for D (5 bases). This CDR3 is 12 amino acids long. Germline CDR1 is SQVTM and CDR2 is ANQGSEA. The ends were cut back, 2 bases at V and 5 bases at J, with 6 bases in the middle. CDR3 in amino acids: CSVEQGTGELFF. The CDR3 DNA reads TGCAGCGTTGAACAGGGAACCGGGGAGCTGTTTTTT.

This chain joins TRBV5-4 and TRBJ2-3; no reliable D call. The V end lost 0 bases, the J end lost 3 bases, and 2 bases lay between the germline ends. The CDR3 has 12 residues. Germline values: CDR1 SGHNT, CDR2 YYREEE (reference sequence). The CDR3: CASSLETDTQYF. The CDR3 nucleotides are TGTGCCAGCAGCTTGGAGACAGATACGCAGTATTTT.

The chain is built from TRBV11-2 and TRBJ1-2; D perhaps matches TRBD1 (6 bases). The V gene lost 4 bases and the J gene lost 7 bases, with 16 bases spanning the gap. CDR1 and CDR2 from the germline V gene are SGHAT and FQNNGV. The CDR3 is made up of 14 amino acids. CDR3 protein: CASSSTLGAGGYTF. In DNA form, the CDR3 reads TGTGCCAGCAGCTCGACTCTGGGGGCGGGTGGCTACACCTTC.

The V call is TRBV5-1, the J call TRBJ2-7; 7 positions agree with TRBD2. V lost 4 bases and J lost 2; bases outside the gene matches: 9. The CDR3 has 15 residues. Germline assignment: CDR1 SGHRS and CDR2 YFSETQ. CDR3 loop: CASSLGREEPYEQYF. DNA of the CDR3: TGCGCCAGCAGCCTGGGCCGGGAGGAGCCCTACGAGCAGTACTTC.

CDR3 protein: CASSPGGVPSEQYF. The CDR3 DNA follows: TGTGCCAGCAGCCCCGGTGGTGTTCCTTCCGAGCAGTACTTC. V and J are TRBV27 and TRBJ2-7; D is ambiguous. Germline CDR1 MNHEY, CDR2 SMNVEV (reference sequence). This CDR3 region has 14 residues. Trimming removed 6 bases from V and 6 bases from J, with 18 bases in between.

The sample holds a few counts of this clone. This chain connects TRBV28 to TRBJ1-5, with 7 positions matching TRBD1. This CDR3 has 14 residues. Looked up from germline, CDR1 is MDHEN and CDR2 is SYDVKM. Trimming took 1 base from V and 10 from J; bases not matched to a gene: 7. CDR3 region: CASSLFGRGEPQHF. As DNA, the CDR3 is TGTGCCAGCAGTTTATTCGGCAGGGGGGAACCCCAGCATTTT. Full variable domain (remainder filled in from reference TRBV28 and TRBJ1-5): DVKVTQSSRYLVKRTGEKVFLECVQDMDHENMFWYRQDPGLGLRLIYFSYDVKMKEKGDIPEGYSVSREKKERFSLILESASTNQTSMYLCASSLFGRGEPQHFGDGTRLSIL.

The rearrangement joins TRBV20-1 to TRBJ2-5; D not resolved. From germline, CDR1 is DFQATT and CDR2 SNEGSKA (reference sequence). The CDR3 is 11 amino acids. The V end was cut by 6 bases, the J end by 1 base, with 6 bases between. Here the CDR3 reads CSAKAQETQYF. In nucleotides, the CDR3 is TGCAGTGCAAAGGCCCAAGAGACCCAGTACTTC.

The chain couples TRBV4-2 to TRBJ2-1; the D gene is possibly TRBD2 (6 bases). This CDR3 has 13 amino acids. V was pared by 4 bases and J by 12 bases, with 16 bases between. The V gene's germline CDR1 is LGHNA and CDR2 YNFKEQ. The CDR3 nucleotides are TGTGCCAGCAGCCGCGGGGTTGAGGCACGGCAGTTCTTC. It encodes CASSRGVEARQFF.

The genes are TRBV11-2 and TRBJ1-2; D is uncertain. V lost 0 bases, J lost 4 bases, and 9 bases lay in between. Germline CDR1 reads SGHAT; CDR2 reads FQNNGV. CDR3 length equals 14 residues. The CDR3 nucleotides read TGTGCCAGCAGCTTAGAGAACAGTCCCTATGGCTACACCTTC. It specifies CASSLENSPYGYTF.

V is TRBV11-2 and J is TRBJ2-7; D gene ambiguous. The V end was cut by 3 bases, the J end by 3 bases, with 6 bases between. The germline CDR1 and CDR2 sequences are SGHAT and FQNNGV. The CDR3 covers 12 residues. The CDR3: CASSFPGYEQYF. The CDR3 DNA reads TGTGCCAGCAGCTTTCCGGGCTACGAGCAGTACTTC.

This chain joins TRBV27 and TRBJ2-1; 8 bases fit TRBD2. The V segment lost 10 bases and the J segment 8 bases; nucleotides outside the gene matches: 4. The CDR3 covers 11 residues. CDR1 is MNHEY, CDR2 SMNVEV, per germline (reference sequence). CDR3 nucleotide sequence: TGTGCCACCGGACTAGCCTATGAGCAGTTCTTC. Translation: CATGLAYEQFF.

The chain links TRBV19 to TRBJ1-1; maybe TRBD1 (6 bases). With 3 bases removed from V and 3 bases from J, the gap between germline ends came to 17 bases. From germline, CDR1 is LNHDA and CDR2 SQIVND (reference sequence). The CDR3 length is 16 residues. CDR3 amino acids: CASSIIYREGDTEAFF. DNA for the CDR3: TGTGCCAGTAGTATTATTTACAGGGAGGGAGACACTGAAGCTTTCTTT.

The rearrangement joins TRBV6-6 to TRBJ1-5, with a possible D match to TRBD1 (5 bases). V was clipped by 5 bases and J by 1 base, with 9 bases between them. This CDR3 is built from 14 residues. Germline-derived CDR1 and CDR2 are MNHNY and SVGAGI (reference sequence). Written as DNA, the CDR3 is TGTGCCAGCAGTCCGTGGGGGAGCAATCAGCCCCAGCATTTT. It yields the protein CASSPWGSNQPQHF.

This clone occurred once. The genes are TRBV7-9 and TRBJ2-3, with a weak D call TRBD1 (5 bases). The germline V gene encodes CDR1 SEHNR and CDR2 FQNEAQ (reference sequence). The CDR3 length is 14 residues. The V gene lost 1 base and the J gene lost 4 bases, with 9 bases spanning the gap. CDR3 region: CASSLVQVADTQYF. As DNA, the CDR3 is TGTGCCAGCAGCTTAGTACAGGTGGCAGATACGCAGTATTTT. The whole variable domain, filled in from reference TRBV7-9 and TRBJ2-3, reads DTGVSQNPRHKITKRGQNVTFRCDPISEHNRLYWYRQTLGQGPEFLTYFQNEAQLEKSRLLSDRFSAERPKGSFSTLEIQRTEQGDSAMYLCASSLVQVADTQYFGPGTRLTVL.

The rearrangement joins TRBV11-2 to TRBJ1-6; D unresolved. The CDR3 totals 15 residues. Germline V gene lookup returns CDR1 SGHAT and CDR2 FQNNGV. Trimming cost V 5 bases and J 6 bases, with 14 bases left between them. Here the CDR3 DNA reads TGTGCCAGCAGCGCCCGGACTACTCTTAATTCACCCCTCCACTTT. Translating it yields CASSARTTLNSPLHF.

The chain recombines TRBV6-1 with TRBJ2-7, with 7 positions matching TRBD1. Germline V lookup: CDR1 MNHNS, CDR2 SASEGT. CDR3 length equals 15 residues. Trimming cost V 5 bases and J 1 base; bases outside gene matches: 8. CDR3 in DNA: TGTGCCAGCAGTTCCCAAGGGACAGTTTCCTACGAGCAGTACTTC. It is translated as CASSSQGTVSYEQYF.

V gene TRBV2 combines with J gene TRBJ1-4, with 12 bases fitting TRBD1. Germline CDR1 reads SNHLY; CDR2 reads FYNNEI. The CDR3 runs 17 residues. The V gene end was trimmed by 6 bases and the J gene end by 0 bases; junction bases not matched to a gene: 5. Here the CDR3 DNA reads TGTGCCAGCAGAGGGGACAGGGGGCAGGCAACTAATGAAAAACTGTTTTTT. Protein product: CASRGDRGQATNEKLFF. Looking up the rest from reference TRBV2 and TRBJ1-4 gives the full variable domain: EPEVTQTPSHQVTQMGQEVILRCVPISNHLYFYWYRQILGQKVEFLVSFYNNEISEKSEIFDDQFSVERPDGSNFTLKIRSTKLEDSAMYFCASRGDRGQATNEKLFFGSGTQLSVL.

The chain links TRBV10-2 to TRBJ1-4; possibly TRBD1 for D (5 bases). This CDR3 contains 15 residues. The germline CDR1 and CDR2 sequences are WSHSY and SAAADI. V lost 1 base and J 4 bases, leaving 10 bases between the germline ends. The CDR3 coding sequence is TGCGCCAGCAGTGAGTGGGGGGAGTTTAATGAAAAACTGTTTTTT. Translated: CASSEWGEFNEKLFF.

The chain joins TRBV4-1 to TRBJ2-7; no clear D. Germline CDR1 and CDR2: MGHRA and YSYEKL. CDR3 length: 12 amino acids. The germline V and J ends were trimmed by 0 bases and 6 bases, with 6 bases remaining between them. For the CDR3, the DNA is TGCGCCAGCAGCCAAGATTGGGGCGAGCAGTACTTC. Its translation is CASSQDWGEQYF.

The V and J genes are TRBV11-3 and TRBJ2-1; 7 positions match TRBD2. The V and J ends lost 1 base and 10 bases, in that order; junction bases with no gene match: 4. The CDR3 is made up of 13 amino acids. CDR1 SGHNT and CDR2 YENEEA come from the germline V gene. The CDR3 loop is CASSLVGAGEQFF. The CDR3 bases are TGTGCCAGCAGCTTAGTAGGAGCGGGAGAGCAGTTCTTC. Variable domain in full (rest from reference TRBV11-3 and TRBJ2-1): EAGVVQSPRYKIIEKKQPVAFWCNPISGHNTLYWYLQNLGQGPELLIRYENEEAVDDSQLPKDRFSAERLKGVDSTLKIQPAELGDSAVYLCASSLVGAGEQFFGPGTRLTVL.

V is TRBV28 and J is TRBJ1-4; 10 bases are a match to TRBD1. Losses at the gene ends were 4 bases for V and 8 bases for J; bases not matched to a gene: 10. The CDR3 contains 16 residues. Germline values: CDR1 MDHEN, CDR2 SYDVKM. The CDR3 region has the DNA TGTGCCAGCAGTTCCTTCGACAGGGGGCTTGAAGAAAAACTGTTTTTT. It specifies CASSSFDRGLEEKLFF.

The CDR3 nucleotides read TGTGCCTGGACCACCACCGGGACAGGGATTGAAGCTTTCTTT. Translation gives CAWTTTGTGIEAFF. This sequence joins TRBV30 and TRBJ1-1; 9 bases map to TRBD1. V lost 4 bases and J lost 7; bases outside the gene matches: 10. Germline CDR1 reads GTSNPN; CDR2 reads SVGIG (reference sequence). The CDR3 is made up of 14 amino acids.

The chain combines TRBV6-6 with TRBJ1-4; 8 nucleotides match TRBD1. The CDR3 is 15 residues long. The V gene's germline CDR1 is MNHNY and CDR2 SVGAGI (reference sequence). V lost 2 bases to trimming and J lost 7 bases; unmatched junction nucleotides: 6. CDR3 amino acids: CASSYPQGGVEKLFF. The CDR3 nucleotides read TGTGCCAGCAGTTACCCACAGGGGGGGGTTGAAAAACTGTTTTTT.

This clone was picked up one time. The gene calls are TRBV5-1 and TRBJ2-3; D gene unclear. Trimming shortened V by 4 bases and J by 0 bases, and 12 bases separated the two germline ends. Germline V gives CDR1 SGHRS, CDR2 YFSETQ. The CDR3 is made up of 15 amino acids. CDR3 DNA: TGCGCCAGCAGCCCAAAACGAATTAGCACAGATACGCAGTATTTT. Translated, it gives CASSPKRISTDTQYF.

This clone is categorized as medium-sized. The chain has TRBV27 and TRBJ2-5, with TRBD2 as a possible D gene (6 bases). The CDR3 length is 14 residues. Germline V gene data show CDR1 as MNHEY and CDR2 as SMNVEV (reference sequence). Trimming shortened V by 10 bases and J by 7 bases, and 22 bases separated the two germline ends. CDR3 amino acids: CATTHRDGGGTQYF. CDR3 nucleotides: TGTGCCACTACACACCGAGACGGGGGTGGGACCCAGTACTTC.

The gene calls are TRBV5-4 and TRBJ1-5; TRBD1 might be the D (5 bases). The germline V gene encodes CDR1 SGHNT and CDR2 YYREEE (reference sequence). V dropped 4 bases and J dropped 1 base, with 9 bases sitting between them. This CDR3 is built from 14 residues. The CDR3 spells CASSLPGSNQPQHF. DNA for the CDR3: TGTGCCAGCAGCCTCCCAGGGAGCAATCAGCCCCAGCATTTT. Drawing the rest from reference TRBV5-4 and TRBJ1-5, the complete variable domain is ETGVTQSPTHLIKTRGQQVTLRCSSQSGHNTVSWYQQALGQGPQFIFQYYREEENGRGNFPPRFSGLQFPNYSSELNVNALELDDSALYLCASSLPGSNQPQHFGDGTRLSIL.

This sequence joins TRBV9 and TRBJ2-5; TRBD2 matches at 7 bases. The CDR3 loop spans 14 amino acids. CDR1 and CDR2 (germline): SGDLS, YYNGEE. Trimming took 0 bases from V and 5 from J; bases not matched to a gene: 4. CDR3 loop: CASSVAGAGETQYF. As DNA, the CDR3 is TGTGCCAGCAGCGTAGCGGGAGCGGGGGAGACCCAGTACTTC.

The V and J genes are TRBV28 and TRBJ2-2; 7 bases are a match to TRBD1. CDR1 and CDR2 from the germline V gene are MDHEN and SYDVKM. V lost 6 bases and J lost 6; bases outside the gene matches: 10. The CDR3 length is 15 residues. The CDR3 nucleotides read TGTGCCAGCAGCTCACAGGGGCACGTCTCCGGGGAGCTGTTTTTT. It encodes CASSSQGHVSGELFF. Full variable domain (outside the CDR3, taken from reference TRBV28 and TRBJ2-2): DVKVTQSSRYLVKRTGEKVFLECVQDMDHENMFWYRQDPGLGLRLIYFSYDVKMKEKGDIPEGYSVSREKKERFSLILESASTNQTSMYLCASSSQGHVSGELFFGEGSRLTVL.

J is TRBJ2-7 and V is TRBV5-5; D gene uncertain. V shed 2 bases and J shed 2 bases, with 8 bases lying between them. Germline CDR1 reads SGHKS; CDR2 reads YYEKEE (reference sequence). The CDR3 has 13 amino acids. In DNA form, the CDR3 reads TGTGCCAGCAGCTTCCAACTCACCTACGAGCAGTACTTC. This sequence encodes CASSFQLTYEQYF.